This T cell receptor (beta chain) derives from a study of graft-versus-host responses after intestinal transplantation. In the study overall: Multivisceral, liver-intestinal, or isolated intestinal transplants were performed in recipients.

The table came from immunoSEQ multiplex PCR; TCRdb's copy has only in-frame clones and leaves some out. The sample has 13,000 or so clones, almost 85% seen once; the top ten hold roughly 25%. The table lists this clone with a few counts. This CDR3 is built from 14 residues. The germline V and J ends were trimmed by 4 bases and 2 bases, with 9 bases remaining between them. Per the germline V gene, CDR1 is LNHNV and CDR2 is YYDKDF (reference sequence). The source is a human patient who received an intestinal transplant, so some T cells may come from the graft donor. The chain joins TRBV15 to TRBJ1-3; possible D gene TRBD1, 6 bases. Sequencing was performed on PBMCs, taken after intestinal transplantation. The CDR3 bases are TGTGCCACCAGCAACAGGGTGACTGGAAACACCATATATTTT. Residues: CATSNRVTGNTIYF.